These T cell receptor beta chains were read from a single sample in a study of T cells after yellow fever vaccination. TCRdb processed the 5' RACE reads anew with MiXCR; each CDR3 protein has one entry. The top ten clones hold just under 20% of a sample with about 320,000 distinct CDR3 sequences, 3.5% to 4.5% of them seen once. The sample here was PBMCs, taken 15 days after the yellow fever booster vaccination. The receptors stem from a young man who received the YFV17D yellow fever vaccine. Both conserved end residues are part of each CDR3.

v_gene	j_gene	CDR3aa
TRBV5-5	TRBJ2-5	CASSTGQGRETQYF
TRBV7-2	TRBJ2-3	CASARGGAPDTQYF
TRBV3-1	TRBJ1-1	CASSLRKMNTEAFF
TRBV12-3/TRBV12-4	TRBJ1-2	CASSLYGRKFYGYTF
TRBV28	TRBJ1-2	CASSLWGKGGVAGYGYTF
TRBV10-3	TRBJ1-5	CAIRAQSNQPQHF
TRBV24-1	TRBJ2-1	CATSDLPGGLNEQFF
TRBV10-1	TRBJ2-5	CASSVGAGGLETQYF
TRBV19	TRBJ2-5	CASMASGVTLGETQYF
TRBV18	TRBJ2-7	CASSPPGPSYEQYF
TRBV20-1	TRBJ1-1	CSAGGNTEAFF
TRBV29-1	TRBJ1-1	CSVEEGMNTEAFF
TRBV18	TRBJ1-6	CASSRSSNSPLHF
TRBV7-2	TRBJ2-2	CASSSRTVGTGELFF
TRBV20-1	TRBJ2-3	CSARVRFTDTQYF
TRBV6-6	TRBJ2-3	CASSYGAGQYF
TRBV5-6	TRBJ2-5	CASSPPGVRETQYF
TRBV5-1	TRBJ2-3	CASSTVDLTDTQYF
TRBV29-1	TRBJ1-2	CSVIGGSYGYTF
TRBV19	TRBJ2-1	CASRTGLLTNNEQFF
TRBV6-6	TRBJ1-5	CASTYGAGGSQPQHF
TRBV5-1	TRBJ1-1	CASSPREAGNTEAFF
TRBV5-5	TRBJ2-5	CASSLGAGGYQETQYF
TRBV5-1	TRBJ1-1	CASSHTGINTEAFF
TRBV7-2	TRBJ1-1	CASSLYAGGVNTEAFF
TRBV27	TRBJ2-1	CASSFNWGADNEQFF
TRBV12-3/TRBV12-4	TRBJ2-5	CASSRGLAEQETQYF